The 29 T cell receptor beta chains in this list originate from one sample, sequenced in a study of a mutant IDH1 vaccine in newly diagnosed glioma. Regarding time point: week 5, during vaccination. One vaccine dose held 300 ug of mutant IDH1 20-mer peptide and came with topical imiquimod. No antigen has been assigned to these receptors. Repertoires were generated with immunoSEQ multiplex PCR, while TCRdb's copy carries only in-frame clones and drops some. There are 40,000 or so clones in the sample; approximately 93% occur only once, and 2% to 3% lies in the top ten. The source was PBMCs, collected from a glioma patient whose treatment included an IDH1 peptide vaccine. The source is a man between 45 and 60 years old with glioma.

V and J are TRBV5-6 and TRBJ2-2, with D possibly matching TRBD2 (5 bases). The CDR3 runs to 16 residues. Germline CDR1 and CDR2: SGHDT and YYEEEE. With 0 bases removed from V and 5 bases from J, the gap between germline ends came to 14 bases. CDR3 DNA: TGTGCCAGCAGCTTGGGCTCCATGACGGGGACCGGGGAGCTGTTTTTT. It codes for CASSLGSMTGTGELFF.

The chain couples TRBV5-4 to TRBJ1-2; TRBD1 might be the D (5 bases). Germline CDR1 SGHNT, CDR2 YYREEE (reference sequence). Between the trimmed V and J ends, which lost 4 bases and 4 bases, there was a span of 8 bases. CDR3 size: 12 residues. Here the CDR3 reads CASSPGGYGYTF. CDR3 sequence (DNA): TGTGCCAGCAGCCCCGGGGGCTATGGCTACACCTTC.

This chain connects TRBV6-5 to TRBJ2-5; 11 bases match TRBD2. V lost 7 bases to trimming and J lost 7 bases; unmatched junction nucleotides: 8. Germline V CDR1 and CDR2: MNHEY, SVGAGI. This CDR3 contains 14 residues. CDR3 DNA sequence: TGTGCCAGCACCGCGACTAGCGGGGACAGGACCCAGTACTTC. Translation gives CASTATSGDRTQYF.

The gene calls are TRBV2 and TRBJ2-7; tentative D call: TRBD2 (6 bases). Germline V gene lookup returns CDR1 SNHLY and CDR2 FYNNEI. The CDR3 extends over 14 amino acids. Deletions cut 8 bases from V and 2 bases from J, with 16 bases between. CDR3 sequence reads: CASSGDNGPYEQYF. The DNA of the CDR3 is TGTGCCAGCTCGGGAGATAATGGGCCCTACGAGCAGTACTTC.

The chain combines TRBV7-2 with TRBJ2-2; D gene unclear. Germline CDR1 reads SGHTA; CDR2 reads FQGNSA. The CDR3 extends over 13 amino acids. Trimming stripped 5 bases from V and 3 bases from J, with 7 bases between. CDR3 sequence: CASSPYYTGELFF. DNA of the CDR3: TGTGCCAGCAGCCCCTACTACACCGGGGAGCTGTTTTTT.

The J gene is TRBJ2-6, the V gene TRBV28; D unresolved. This CDR3 has 14 amino acids. The germline gives CDR1 MDHEN, CDR2 SYDVKM. V shed 6 bases and J shed 0 bases, with 6 bases lying between them. The CDR3 loop reads CASRITSGANVLTF. The CDR3 DNA reads as TGTGCCAGCAGGATAACCTCTGGGGCCAACGTCCTGACTTTC.

The CDR3 sequence is CAISVGTGGSETQYF. DNA of the CDR3: TGTGCCATCAGTGTGGGGACAGGGGGCTCTGAGACCCAGTACTTC. The genes are TRBV10-3 and TRBJ2-5, with 12 bases identical to TRBD1. V dropped 4 bases and J dropped 5; count of bases not matched to a gene: 5. The CDR3 is made up of 15 amino acids. Germline V lookup: CDR1 ENHRY, CDR2 SYGVKD.

This clone was counted between two and nine times. The gene calls are TRBV4-3 and TRBJ1-1, with TRBD1 matching 7 bases. V trimming: 4 bases; J trimming: 1 base; junction bases outside the gene matches: 6. This CDR3 spans 15 amino acids. Per the germline V gene, CDR1 is LGHNA and CDR2 is YSLEER. The chain's CDR3 is CASSLVDRENTEAFF. CDR3 in DNA: TGCGCCAGCAGCCTCGTCGACAGGGAGAACACTGAAGCTTTCTTT.

V is TRBV15 and J is TRBJ1-1, with D possibly TRBD1 on 6 matching bases. Germline V gene sequence: CDR1 LNHNV, CDR2 YYDKDF (reference sequence). CDR3 size: 14 residues. V lost 1 base, J lost 0 bases, and 6 bases lay in between. CDR3 residues: CATSRAGVNTEAFF. The CDR3, as DNA: TGTGCCACCAGCAGAGCAGGGGTGAACACTGAAGCTTTCTTT.

V is TRBV2 and J is TRBJ1-6, with 8 bases fitting TRBD1. CDR1 is SNHLY and CDR2 is FYNNEI in the germline V gene. Germline trimming cut 0 bases from V and 5 bases from J; bases unmatched to any gene: 9. This CDR3 has 18 amino acids. CDR3 sequence (DNA): TGTGCCAGCAGTGAAGCTCGGACAGGGATCGGGGATAATTCACCCCTCCACTTT. Translating it yields CASSEARTGIGDNSPLHF.

V is TRBV28 and J is TRBJ1-4; D remains ambiguous. Per germline, CDR1 MDHEN and CDR2 SYDVKM. The CDR3 length is 15 residues. V was pared by 4 bases and J by 2 bases, with 11 bases between. The CDR3 sequence: CASSSDGSTNEKLFF. The DNA for the CDR3 is TGTGCCAGCAGTTCCGACGGTTCGACTAATGAAAAACTGTTTTTT.

The V gene is TRBV5-4, the J gene TRBJ1-4; the D gene is possibly TRBD1 (5 bases). Germline CDR1 SGHNT, CDR2 YYREEE (reference sequence). The CDR3 runs to 15 residues. The V and J ends lost 1 base and 6 bases respectively, with 13 bases between them. The CDR3 here is CASSLNLGEDEKLFF. CDR3 nucleotide sequence: TGTGCCAGCAGCTTGAATCTGGGGGAGGATGAAAAACTGTTTTTT.

The chain joins TRBV6-6 to TRBJ2-5; D may be TRBD1 (5 bases). Germline V gene lookup returns CDR1 MNHNY and CDR2 SVGAGI (reference sequence). With 8 bases removed from V and 4 bases from J, the gap between germline ends came to 14 bases. The CDR3 has 13 amino acids. The CDR3 loop is CASSQGWGETQYF. The DNA of the CDR3 is TGTGCCAGCTCCCAGGGTTGGGGAGAGACCCAGTACTTC.

The V and J genes are TRBV10-1 and TRBJ2-1; 12 nucleotides align to TRBD2. The CDR3 spans 16 residues. Germline CDR1 and CDR2: WNHNN and SYGVQD (reference sequence). V lost 3 bases and J lost 6; bases outside the gene matches: 6. The CDR3 here is CASSETSGGKINEQFF. The CDR3, as DNA: TGCGCCAGCAGTGAAACTAGCGGGGGGAAGATCAATGAGCAGTTCTTC.

The chain has TRBV29-1 and TRBJ1-2; 9 bases map to TRBD1. This CDR3 is built from 12 residues. V was clipped by 1 base and J by 7 bases; unmatched bases: 1. The germline V gene encodes CDR1 SQVTM and CDR2 ANQGSEA. CDR3 residues: CSVEGQGGGYTF. In DNA form, the CDR3 reads TGCAGCGTTGAAGGACAGGGGGGTGGCTACACCTTC.

This chain joins TRBV7-3 and TRBJ2-5, with D possibly being TRBD2 (6 bases). The CDR3 runs 13 residues. CDR1 and CDR2 (germline): SGHTA, FQGTGA. Trimming left V 4 bases short and J 1 base short, with 7 bases between. The CDR3 DNA reads as TGTGCCAGCAGCTCGGGGGTCCAAGAGACCCAGTACTTC. It encodes CASSSGVQETQYF.

J is TRBJ2-5 and V is TRBV18; no clear D. The CDR3 is made up of 14 amino acids. Germline V gives CDR1 KGHSH, CDR2 LQKENI. Trimming shortened V by 0 bases and J by 4 bases, and 9 bases separated the two germline ends. The CDR3: CASSPPSWVETQYF. The DNA of the CDR3 is TGTGCCAGCTCACCACCATCATGGGTAGAGACCCAGTACTTC.

V usage is TRBV2 and J usage is TRBJ1-4; D unresolved. The V and J ends lost 6 bases and 0 bases respectively, with 17 bases between them. The CDR3 consists of 17 residues. The germline V gene has CDR1 SNHLY and CDR2 FYNNEI. CDR3 region: CASRWTPISATNEKLFF. The CDR3 nucleotides read TGTGCCAGCAGATGGACGCCGATTTCTGCAACTAATGAAAAACTGTTTTTT.

CDR3 nucleotides: TGTGCCAGCAGTGATGCTGCCCGCGAGCAGTACTTC. It yields the protein CASSDAAREQYF. The chain uses TRBV6-1 and TRBJ2-7; D ambiguous. The CDR3 covers 12 residues. Trimming removed 3 bases at V and 6 bases at J, with 9 bases between. Germline assignment: CDR1 MNHNS and CDR2 SASEGT.

This chain connects TRBV19 to TRBJ2-2, with 9 bases that match TRBD1. From germline, CDR1 is LNHDA and CDR2 SQIVND (reference sequence). V was pared by 7 bases and J by 8 bases, with 8 bases of the junction left unmatched. There are 14 residues in the CDR3. In DNA form, the CDR3 reads TGTGCCAGTAAACTGGGACAGGGCTGGGGGGAGCTGTTTTTT. Translating gives CASKLGQGWGELFF.

The rearrangement links TRBV18 to TRBJ1-1, with TRBD1 matching 7 bases. Trimming took 2 bases from V and 4 from J; bases not matched to a gene: 1. The CDR3 runs 13 residues. Germline assignment: CDR1 KGHSH and CDR2 LQKENI. Here the CDR3 DNA reads TGTGCCAGCTCACCAGGACAGGCCACTGAAGCTTTCTTT. Protein sequence: CASSPGQATEAFF.

In nucleotides, the CDR3 is TGTGCCAGCAGTTACTCTGGGGTTGGCTATGGCTACACCTTC. Protein: CASSYSGVGYGYTF. The J gene is TRBJ1-2, the V gene TRBV6-5; D is unclear. The CDR3 totals 14 residues. The V end was cut by 0 bases, the J end by 4 bases, with 9 bases between. Looked up from germline, CDR1 is MNHEY and CDR2 is SVGAGI.

The chain joins TRBV27 to TRBJ2-1; 14 nucleotides line up with TRBD2. The V gene end was trimmed by 6 bases and the J gene end by 3 bases; junction bases not matched to a gene: 4. CDR3 length: 16 residues. Germline V lookup: CDR1 MNHEY, CDR2 SMNVEV (reference sequence). The chain's CDR3 is CASSRLAGGFYNEQFF. The CDR3 nucleotides read TGTGCCAGCAGCCGACTAGCGGGAGGGTTCTACAATGAGCAGTTCTTC.

V usage is TRBV2 and J usage is TRBJ2-7, with 9 bases identical to TRBD2. The V segment lost 6 bases and the J segment 0 bases; nucleotides outside the gene matches: 15. Germline assignment: CDR1 SNHLY and CDR2 FYNNEI. This CDR3 is 18 amino acids long. The CDR3 region is CASSVSLAGSSGSYEQYF. CDR3 DNA: TGTGCCAGCAGCGTTTCCCTAGCGGGATCTTCCGGCTCCTACGAGCAGTACTTC.

V and J are TRBV2 and TRBJ2-1, with 7 bases matching TRBD2. The CDR3 spans 16 residues. The V segment lost 3 bases and the J segment 0 bases; nucleotides outside the gene matches: 5. Germline V gene lookup returns CDR1 SNHLY and CDR2 FYNNEI. The CDR3 loop reads CASSEWIAGSYNEQFF. The CDR3 nucleotides read TGTGCCAGCAGTGAGTGGATAGCGGGCTCCTACAATGAGCAGTTCTTC.

J is TRBJ1-1 and V is TRBV27, with 10 bases that match TRBD1. The CDR3 is made up of 13 amino acids. V shed 3 bases, J shed 5 bases, and the junction held 0 bases outside the gene matches. Germline CDR1 and CDR2: MNHEY and SMNVEV (reference sequence). CDR3 in amino acids: CASSLDRGTEAFF. CDR3 bases: TGTGCCAGCAGTTTGGACAGGGGGACTGAAGCTTTCTTT.

This chain connects TRBV5-4 to TRBJ2-7, with 8 bases identical to TRBD2. CDR1 and CDR2 from the germline V gene are SGHNT and YYREEE (reference sequence). J was trimmed by 5 bases and V by 1 base; bases with no gene match: 11. This CDR3 has 16 residues. CDR3 DNA: TGTGCCAGCAGCTTGACCCGGGGGGGCCTATTTGACGAGCAGTACTTC. Translating it yields CASSLTRGGLFDEQYF. Drawing the rest from reference TRBV5-4 and TRBJ2-7, the complete variable domain is ETGVTQSPTHLIKTRGQQVTLRCSSQSGHNTVSWYQQALGQGPQFIFQYYREEENGRGNFPPRFSGLQFPNYSSELNVNALELDDSALYLCASSLTRGGLFDEQYFGPGTRLTVT.

The CDR3 DNA reads TGTGCCAGCAGCCCTCGACAGGGAGAGAACACTGAAGCTTTCTTT. This encodes CASSPRQGENTEAFF. This chain connects TRBV7-8 to TRBJ1-1, with 7 bases fitting TRBD1. The germline V gene has CDR1 SGHVS and CDR2 FQNEAQ. The CDR3 has 15 residues. The trim removed 5 bases at V and 1 base at J, leaving 7 bases unmatched. Full variable domain (missing parts from reference TRBV7-8 and TRBJ1-1): GAGVSQSPRYKVAKRGQDVALRCDPISGHVSLFWYQQALGQGPEFLTYFQNEAQLDKSGLPSDRFFAERPEGSVSTLKIQRTQQEDSAVYLCASSPRQGENTEAFFGQGTRLTVV.

The chain has TRBV6-6 and TRBJ1-4; D might be TRBD1 (5 bases). V gave up 6 bases and J gave up 5 bases, with 13 bases separating them. Germline-derived CDR1 and CDR2 are MNHNY and SVGAGI (reference sequence). The length of the CDR3 is 14 residues. CDR3 coding DNA: TGTGCCAGCAGCCTAGGGGCTACGAATGAAAAACTGTTTTTT. Translated: CASSLGATNEKLFF.